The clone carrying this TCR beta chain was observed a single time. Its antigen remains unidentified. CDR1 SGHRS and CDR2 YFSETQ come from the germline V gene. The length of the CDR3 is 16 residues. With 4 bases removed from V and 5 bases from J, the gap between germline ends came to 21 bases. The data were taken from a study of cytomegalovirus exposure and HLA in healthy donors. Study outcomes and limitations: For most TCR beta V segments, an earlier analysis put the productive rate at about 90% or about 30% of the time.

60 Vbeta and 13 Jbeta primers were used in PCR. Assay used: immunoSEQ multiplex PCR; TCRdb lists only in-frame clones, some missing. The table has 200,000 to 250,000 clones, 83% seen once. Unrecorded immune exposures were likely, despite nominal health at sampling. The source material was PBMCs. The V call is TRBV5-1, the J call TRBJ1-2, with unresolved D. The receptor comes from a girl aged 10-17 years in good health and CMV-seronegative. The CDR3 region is CASSPGRGYFGYGYTF. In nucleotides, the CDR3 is TGCGCCAGCAGCCCTGGACGGGGATACTTCGGGTATGGCTACACCTTC.